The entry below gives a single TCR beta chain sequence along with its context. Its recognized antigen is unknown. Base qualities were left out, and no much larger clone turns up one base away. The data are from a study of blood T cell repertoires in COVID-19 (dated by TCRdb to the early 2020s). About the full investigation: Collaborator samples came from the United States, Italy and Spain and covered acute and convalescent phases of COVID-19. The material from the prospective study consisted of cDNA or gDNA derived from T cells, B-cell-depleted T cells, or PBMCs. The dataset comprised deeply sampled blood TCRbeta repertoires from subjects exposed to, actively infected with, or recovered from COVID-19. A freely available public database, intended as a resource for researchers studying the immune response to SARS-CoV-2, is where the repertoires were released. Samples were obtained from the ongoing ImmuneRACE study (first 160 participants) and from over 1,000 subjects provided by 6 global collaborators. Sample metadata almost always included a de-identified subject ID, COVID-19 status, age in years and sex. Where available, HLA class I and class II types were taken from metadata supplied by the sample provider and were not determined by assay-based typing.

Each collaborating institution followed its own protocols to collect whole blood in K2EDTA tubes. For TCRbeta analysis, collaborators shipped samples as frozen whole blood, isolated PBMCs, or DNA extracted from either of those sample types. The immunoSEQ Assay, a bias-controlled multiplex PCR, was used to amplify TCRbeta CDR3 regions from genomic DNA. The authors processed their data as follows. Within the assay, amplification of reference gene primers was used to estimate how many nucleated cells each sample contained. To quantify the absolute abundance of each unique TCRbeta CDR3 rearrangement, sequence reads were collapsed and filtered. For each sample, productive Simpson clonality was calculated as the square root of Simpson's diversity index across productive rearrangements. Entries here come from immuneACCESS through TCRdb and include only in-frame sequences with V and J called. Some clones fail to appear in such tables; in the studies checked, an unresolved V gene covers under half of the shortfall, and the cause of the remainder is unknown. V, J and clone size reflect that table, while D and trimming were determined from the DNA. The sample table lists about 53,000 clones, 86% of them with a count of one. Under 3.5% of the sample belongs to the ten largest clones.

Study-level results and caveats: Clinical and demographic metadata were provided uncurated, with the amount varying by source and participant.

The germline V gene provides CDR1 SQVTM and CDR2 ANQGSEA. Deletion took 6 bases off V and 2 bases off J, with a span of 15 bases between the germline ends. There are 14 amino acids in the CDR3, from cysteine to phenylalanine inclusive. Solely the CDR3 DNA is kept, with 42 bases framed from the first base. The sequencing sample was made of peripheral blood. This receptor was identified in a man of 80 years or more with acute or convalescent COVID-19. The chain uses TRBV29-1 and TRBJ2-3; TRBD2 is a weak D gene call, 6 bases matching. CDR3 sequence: CSVPRDFSTDTQYF. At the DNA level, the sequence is TGCAGCGTCCCCAGGGACTTCTCCACAGATACGCAGTATTTT.